A single sample is the source of the 8 T cell receptor beta chains below, sequenced in a study of T cell responses to AZD1222 COVID-19 vaccine. Sequencing was performed with immunoSEQ multiplex PCR; in TCRdb, only in-frame clones are kept and a portion is missing. This table has about 110,000 clones, around 90% appearing once. The specimen comprised peripheral blood, sampled on day 0 of MenACWY control vaccination. Receptors originate from an adult in good health.

This clone has only a few counts. V is TRBV5-1 and J is TRBJ2-3; D assignment may be TRBD1 or TRBD2 (5 bases each). The CDR3 is made up of 16 amino acids. V lost 3 bases to trimming and J lost 4 bases, with 18 bases between them. CDR1 is SGHRS, CDR2 YFSETQ, per germline. CDR3 DNA: TGCGCCAGCAGCTCGGACGGGACCTGGGACGCAGATACGCAGTATTTT. Translating it yields CASSSDGTWDADTQYF.

The CDR3 loop is CASSSLGTLVWPEAFF. The DNA of the CDR3 is TGTGCCAGCAGCTCGCTGGGGACCCTTGTGTGGCCTGAAGCTTTCTTT. The chain links TRBV7-2 to TRBJ1-1; D is possibly TRBD1 (5 bases). Between the trimmed V and J ends, which lost 4 bases and 6 bases, there was a span of 21 bases. The V gene's germline CDR1 is SGHTA and CDR2 FQGNSA. This CDR3 has 16 amino acids.

The chain is built from TRBV12-3 or TRBV12-4 and TRBJ2-7; D remains unclear. Trimming shortened V by 6 bases and J by 2 bases, and 8 bases separated the two germline ends. The CDR3 extends over 12 amino acids. The CDR3 sequence is CASSDRPYEQYF. In DNA, the CDR3 is TGTGCCAGCAGCGACCGGCCCTACGAGCAGTACTTC.

The CDR3: CASSPWESRDTQYF. The CDR3, as DNA: TGTGCCAGCAGCCCGTGGGAGTCACGAGATACGCAGTATTTT. The chain joins TRBV3-1 (or the pseudogene TRBV3-2) to TRBJ2-3, with a tentative D call TRBD2 (5 bases). The germline gives CDR1 LGHDT, CDR2 YNNKEL (reference sequence). The CDR3 loop spans 14 amino acids. The V end lost 4 bases, the J end lost 5 bases, and 13 bases lay between the germline ends.

The chain couples TRBV6-1 to TRBJ2-1, with 7 nucleotides matching TRBD2. This CDR3 is 16 amino acids long. In germline, CDR1 is MNHNS, CDR2 SASEGT. J was trimmed by 4 bases and V by 3 bases; bases with no gene match: 9. The CDR3 region is CASSDAAGDDYNEQFF. As DNA, the CDR3 is TGTGCCAGCAGTGACGCGGCGGGGGACGATTACAATGAGCAGTTCTTC.

The CDR3 nucleotides read TGTGCCAGCAGCTTGGACAGGGGTTACGAGCAGTACTTC. This sequence encodes CASSLDRGYEQYF. This chain uses TRBV5-8 with TRBJ2-7; 7 positions match TRBD1. With V trimmed by 0 bases and J by 4 bases, 1 base remained unmatched. Looked up from germline, CDR1 is SGHTS and CDR2 is YDEGEE. The CDR3 totals 13 residues.

The chain combines TRBV19 with TRBJ1-2; D not resolved. V was clipped by 5 bases and J by 4 bases, with 17 bases between them. CDR1 is LNHDA and CDR2 is SQIVND in the germline V gene (reference sequence). CDR3 length: 15 amino acids. In nucleotides, the CDR3 is TGTGCCAGTAGTGAGATTTCGGGCAGGCCCTATGGCTACACCTTC. It encodes CASSEISGRPYGYTF.

A few counts support this clone. V is TRBV12-3 or TRBV12-4 and J is TRBJ2-2; D is unresolved. The V and J ends lost 6 bases and 6 bases respectively, with 8 bases between them. The CDR3 length is 12 residues. CDR3 sequence: CASRLASGELFF. Written as DNA, the CDR3 is TGTGCCAGCAGGCTTGCGTCCGGGGAGCTGTTTTTT.